These T cell receptor beta chains were read from a single sample in a study of blood T cell repertoires in COVID-19. Only in-frame clones appear in the TCRdb table, and some are missing; sequencing was by immunoSEQ multiplex PCR. The sample shows more than 250,000 clones, approximately 87% of them seen only once. The sequenced sample consisted of PBMCs or T cells enriched from blood (not recorded which). The receptors shown here come from a woman aged 30 to 39 who had recovered from COVID-19. Both conserved end residues are part of each CDR3. D genes are given only for firm matches. Not all rows give a size; the values are once, few, many and, for expanded clones, a class.

TRBV30	TRBD1	TRBJ1-2	-	TGTGCCTGGAGTGTACCCAGGACAGGGGTCGCCTATGGCTACACCTTC	CAWSVPRTGVAYGYTF
TRBV24-1	-	TRBJ1-1	-	TGTGCCACCAGTGATTCCGACAATAACGAAGCTTTCTTT	CATSDSDNNEAFF
TRBV15	-	TRBJ1-6	-	TGTGCCACCAGCAGAGATCTAGGGGCAGGCTCACCCCTCCACTTT	CATSRDLGAGSPLHF
TRBV7-9	TRBD1	TRBJ2-7	few	TGTGCCAGCAGCCACAGGGGCTCCTACGAGCAGTACTTC	CASSHRGSYEQYF
TRBV4-1	-	TRBJ2-3	-	TGCGCCAGCAGCCAAGGGTCTGCGGGTACTAGCACAGATACGCAGTATTTT	CASSQGSAGTSTDTQYF
TRBV9	TRBD1	TRBJ1-1	-	TGTGCCAGCAGCGTAGGACTAGGTTTGAGGGGGACAGGGGTTCAGAACACTGAAGCTTTCTTT	CASSVGLGLRGTGVQNTEAFF
TRBV5-5	-	TRBJ1-4	-	TGTGCCAGCAGCTCGCAGGGGTTTGGTGAAAAACTGTTTTTT	CASSSQGFGEKLFF
TRBV7-3	TRBD1	TRBJ1-6	-	TGTGCCAGCAGCGCTACAGGGGGCGCAGAGCCCCTCCACTTT	CASSATGGAEPLHF
TRBV2	-	TRBJ2-3	-	TGTGCCAGCAGTGATGTGGTGAGGGGAGGCGATACGCAGTATTTT	CASSDVVRGGDTQYF
TRBV27	-	TRBJ2-5	-	TGTGCCAGCAGTCCCGGGGGGCGATTAGAGACCCAGTACTTC	CASSPGGRLETQYF
TRBV3-1/TRBV3-2	-	TRBJ2-1	-	TGTGCCAGCAGCCAAGGATTCGGCAGGCCCAATGAGCAGTTCTTC	CASSQGFGRPNEQFF
TRBV10-1	-	TRBJ1-1	-	TGCGCCAGCAGTGGGGGGCGAAGTTCGAACACTGAAGCTTTCTTT	CASSGGRSSNTEAFF
TRBV5-1	-	TRBJ2-7	-	TGCGCCAGCAGCTCCTCCGTCGGGTCGGACTACGAGCAGTACTTC	CASSSSVGSDYEQYF
TRBV19	-	TRBJ1-1	-	TGTGCCAGTAGTAAAAGTATCGGGACTGAAGCTTTCTTT	CASSKSIGTEAFF
TRBV9	-	TRBJ1-4	-	TGTGCCAGCAGCGTAGAGAGTGAAAAACTGTTTTTT	CASSVESEKLFF
TRBV28	TRBD2	TRBJ2-5	-	TGTGCCAGCAGCTCACGGGGGGACGGGCAAGAGACCCAGTACTTC	CASSSRGDGQETQYF
TRBV9	TRBD2	TRBJ2-1	-	TGTGCCAGCAGCCCCCGGACTAGCGGGGGTGTTGAGCAGTTCTTC	CASSPRTSGGVEQFF
TRBV10-3	-	TRBJ1-6	-	TGTGCCATCAGTGATGGACAGCATAATTCACCCCTCCACTTT	CAISDGQHNSPLHF
TRBV11-2	TRBD1	TRBJ1-2	-	TGTGCCAGCAGCTCCTGGACAGGGAGGAACTATGGCTACACCTTC	CASSSWTGRNYGYTF
TRBV30	-	TRBJ1-1	once	TGTGCCTGGAAAGGGACTCTCTACACTGAAGCTTTCTTT	CAWKGTLYTEAFF
TRBV7-6	TRBD1	TRBJ2-1	-	TGTGCCAGCAGCTTAGGACAGGGGTACAATGAGCAGTTCTTC	CASSLGQGYNEQFF
TRBV6-4	-	TRBJ2-3	-	TGTGCCAGCAGACTAACCCCGGGGGTTAGCACAGATACGCAGTATTTT	CASRLTPGVSTDTQYF
TRBV29-1	-	TRBJ1-2	-	TGCAGCGTTGAAGATCGCGTAGGGGCTAACTATGGCTACACCTTC	CSVEDRVGANYGYTF
TRBV5-5	-	TRBJ1-6	-	TGTGCCAGCAGCTTGTCACCGACGAGCGCCACTTCACCCCTCCACTTT	CASSLSPTSATSPLHF
TRBV19	TRBD1	TRBJ1-2	-	TGTGCCAGTAGTGGACGGGACAGTGGCTACACCTTC	CASSGRDSGYTF
TRBV2	-	TRBJ1-4	-	TGTGCCAGCGTGTACCCCACAGGGTGGGGGTCGGAGGAAAAACTGTTTTTT	CASVYPTGWGSEEKLFF
TRBV6-5	-	TRBJ2-7	-	TGTGCCAGCAGTTTACAATGGGAGCAGTACTTC	CASSLQWEQYF
TRBV7-3	-	TRBJ1-6	-	TGTGCCAGCAGCTTGTACGGGGGGCAAAATTCACCCCTCCACTTT	CASSLYGGQNSPLHF
TRBV6-1	-	TRBJ1-3	-	TGTGCCAGCAGTGAGGGGAGGGGTGGAAACACCATATATTTT	CASSEGRGGNTIYF
TRBV5-4	-	TRBJ1-2	-	TGTGCCAGCAGCTTGGGAGAGGGCTGGTCATACGGCTACACCTTC	CASSLGEGWSYGYTF
TRBV19	TRBD1	TRBJ1-6	-	TGTGCCAGTAGAAACCGGCAGGGGGCGCTTAATTCACCCCTCCACTTT	CASRNRQGALNSPLHF
TRBV30	TRBD1	TRBJ1-6	few	TGTGCCTGGAGTGGCCAAAGGACAGGGTGGCGATATAATTCACCCCTCCACTTT	CAWSGQRTGWRYNSPLHF
TRBV27	TRBD1	TRBJ1-4	-	TGTGCCAGCAGTCAGACACAGGGGCTGGGTGAAAAACTGTTTTTT	CASSQTQGLGEKLFF
TRBV6-2/TRBV6-3	TRBD1	TRBJ1-1	-	TGTGCCAGCAGTTACCTGGAGACAGGGGAAGTAGCGGCTTTCTTT	CASSYLETGEVAAFF
TRBV15	-	TRBJ1-2	few	TGTGCCACCAGCAGAGATGAAGGCCTACCCCGGGGTGGCTACACCTTC	CATSRDEGLPRGGYTF
TRBV5-1	-	TRBJ2-5	-	TGCGCCAGCAGCTTAGATGGTAGGGGAACCCAGTACTTC	CASSLDGRGTQYF
TRBV5-1	-	TRBJ2-5	-	TGCGCCAGCAGCCCGGCGGGGGCCCAAGAGACCCAGTACTTC	CASSPAGAQETQYF
TRBV2	-	TRBJ2-1	-	TGTGCCACCCATAGGGGGGGGTACAATGAGCAGTTCTTC	CATHRGGYNEQFF
TRBV3-1/TRBV3-2	-	TRBJ1-1	-	TGTGCCAGCAGCCAGGCTGCCACTGAAGCTTTCTTT	CASSQAATEAFF
TRBV11-2	TRBD1	TRBJ1-3	-	TGTGCCAGCAGCCCAAGGACAGGGCACGGAAACACCATATATTTT	CASSPRTGHGNTIYF
TRBV25-1	-	TRBJ1-2	-	TGTGCCAGCAGTGAATATGTAGAAAGTTATGGCTACACCTTC	CASSEYVESYGYTF
TRBV4-1	-	TRBJ1-2	few	TGCGCCAGCAGCCAAGAGGGGACTACGTATGGCTACACCTTC	CASSQEGTTYGYTF
TRBV6-2/TRBV6-3	TRBD1	TRBJ1-1	-	TGTGCCAGCAGTTCTTACAGGGGTGACACTGAAGCTTTCTTT	CASSSYRGDTEAFF
TRBV5-1	-	TRBJ1-2	-	TGCGCCAGCAGCGCACAGGGAAGGACTGCTTATGGCTACACCTTC	CASSAQGRTAYGYTF
TRBV10-3	-	TRBJ1-6	-	TGTGCCATCAGTGACGGAGGAGTCGATAATTCACCCCTCCACTTT	CAISDGGVDNSPLHF
TRBV7-3	-	TRBJ2-2	-	TGTGCCAGCAGCCCTTCGTACGGGGAGCTGTTTTTT	CASSPSYGELFF
TRBV4-2	-	TRBJ1-2	few	TGTGCCAGCAGCCAAGAGGGCAGGGCTAACTATGGCTACACCTTC	CASSQEGRANYGYTF
TRBV28	-	TRBJ1-2	-	TGTGCCAGCAGCCCAGGGCCAGGGGACCATGGCTACACCTTC	CASSPGPGDHGYTF
TRBV12-3/TRBV12-4	-	TRBJ1-5	-	TGTGCCAGCAGTCCCCCGGATCAGCCCCAGCATTTT	CASSPPDQPQHF
TRBV7-8	-	TRBJ1-2	-	TGTGCCAGCAGCTCCCGCCTCGGACAGAGCTATGGCTACACCTTC	CASSSRLGQSYGYTF
TRBV15	-	TRBJ2-3	-	TGTGCCACCAGCACGAACAGGCCAGATACGCAGTATTTT	CATSTNRPDTQYF
TRBV15	-	TRBJ1-2	-	TGTGCCACCAGCAGAGTCGCCCACAGGGAGAGCTATGGCTACACCTTC	CATSRVAHRESYGYTF
TRBV12-3/TRBV12-4	-	TRBJ1-2	-	TGTGCCAGCAGCCCAGGGGTGCCCTATGGCTACACCTTC	CASSPGVPYGYTF
TRBV2	-	TRBJ1-5	-	TGTGCCACCCAGCGGGACTCCAATCAGCCCCAGCATTTT	CATQRDSNQPQHF
TRBV11-3	TRBD2	TRBJ2-1	-	TGTGCCAGCAGCTTAGGCCAGCGGGGGGGCCATGAGCAGTTCTTC	CASSLGQRGGHEQFF
TRBV19	TRBD1	TRBJ2-7	-	TGTGCCAGTAGTGCCGGACAGGGGAACGAGCAGTACTTC	CASSAGQGNEQYF
TRBV24-1	TRBD1	TRBJ2-1	few	TGTGCCACCAGTGCCCAGACAGGGGCCTACAATGAGCAGTTCTTC	CATSAQTGAYNEQFF
TRBV5-4	-	TRBJ2-5	-	TGTGCCAGCAGCTTGGGGTTGGGCACACAAGAGACCCAGTACTTC	CASSLGLGTQETQYF
TRBV10-2	-	TRBJ1-3	-	TGCGCCAGCATCGGACCGGCCCAGGGGCGCGGAAACACCATATATTTT	CASIGPAQGRGNTIYF